Given below is one T cell receptor (beta chain) in context. Its specificity is not known. Via MiXCR, TCRdb re-called the PCR reads, giving one row per CDR3 protein. Among fewer than 30,000 distinct CDR3 sequences listed, 45% to 60% were seen once. The data were taken from a study of vaccination and CD4 T cells after COVID-19. As for the study in general: It was a median about 100 days after diagnosis, with a range of 35 to 161, that post-COVID samples were drawn. The post-vaccine samples came a median 72 days after dose two (range 14 to 241).

V dropped 6 bases and J dropped 0 bases, with 12 bases sitting between them. The CDR3 contains 15 residues. Study results and limitations: Nearly all convalescent vaccine-specific clones, 304 of 307, recognized only SARS-CoV-2 spike. Convalescent patients displayed a median roughly 88% of reactive clones emerging only post-vaccination.

The source of this sequence is a human donor who had recovered from COVID-19. Sequencing used CD4+ T cells from blood, obtained before SARS-CoV-2 vaccination. The gene calls are TRBV12-3 or TRBV12-4 and TRBJ1-5, with D possibly TRBD1 on 5 matching bases. This CDR3 reads CASRPGRSSNQPQHF. The CDR3 coding sequence is TGTGCCAGCAGACCGGGACGGAGTAGCAATCAGCCCCAGCATTTT.